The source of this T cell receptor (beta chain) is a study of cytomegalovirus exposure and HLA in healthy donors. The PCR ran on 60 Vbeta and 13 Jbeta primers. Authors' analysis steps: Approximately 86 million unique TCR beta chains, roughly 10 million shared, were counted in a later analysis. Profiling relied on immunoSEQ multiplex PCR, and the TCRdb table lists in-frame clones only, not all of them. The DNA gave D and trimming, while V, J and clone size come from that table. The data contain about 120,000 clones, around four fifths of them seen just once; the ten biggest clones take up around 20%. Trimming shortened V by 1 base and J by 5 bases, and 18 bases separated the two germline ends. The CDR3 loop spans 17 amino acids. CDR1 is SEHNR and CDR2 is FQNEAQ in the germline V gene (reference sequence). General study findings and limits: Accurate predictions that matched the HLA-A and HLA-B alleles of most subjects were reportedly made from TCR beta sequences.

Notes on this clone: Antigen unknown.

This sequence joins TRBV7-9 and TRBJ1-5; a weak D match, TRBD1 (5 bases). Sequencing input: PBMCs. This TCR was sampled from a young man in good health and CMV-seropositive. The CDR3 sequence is CASSLVGAATADQPQHF. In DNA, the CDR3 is TGTGCCAGCAGCTTAGTTGGGGCTGCGACGGCCGATCAGCCCCAGCATTTT.